This T cell receptor beta chain was identified in a study of regulatory T cells in long-lasting Graves disease. For the study at large: Graves' patients, diagnosed recently, had received antithyroid drugs under 3 months.

Time point in this sample: newly diagnosed GD, antithyroid drugs for less than 3 months. PBMCs provided the RNA from which the TCR library was made. Concerning this clonotype itself: Antigen specificity is unknown. This likely came from a read error, as a far larger clone is one base away.

Germline lookup yields CDR1 MNHNS and CDR2 SASEGT. This CDR3 is built from 15 residues. Relying on iRepertoire HTBI primers and Arm-PCR of CDR3 regions, the team built TCR beta libraries. TCRdb itself ran the multiplex PCR reads through MiXCR, one entry per CDR3 protein. The table records 400,000 to 500,000 distinct CDR3 sequences, around 17% of them present only once. The study's findings and limits: Whereas new patients shared 1,000 or so public clonotypes, persistent patients shared more, at 2,500 to 3,500. It was peripheral blood alone, not thyroid tissue, that was studied.

Another study also made use of these data, one on T cells in Graves' hyperthyroidism and ophthalmopathy. That paper notes: The HTBI primer set was used in a first-round RT-PCR of the TCR CDR3.

This TCR derives from a woman under 30 with Graves disease. The V and J genes are TRBV6-1 and TRBJ2-1, with 8 nucleotides matching TRBD2. Here the sequenced sample was peripheral blood mononuclear cells (PBMCs), taken at new diagnosis, from a patient treated with antithyroid drugs. The CDR3 DNA sequence: TGTGCCAGCAGGAGGGAAGCGGGGGACTACGATGAGCAGTTCTTC. It translates to CASRREAGDYDEQFF.